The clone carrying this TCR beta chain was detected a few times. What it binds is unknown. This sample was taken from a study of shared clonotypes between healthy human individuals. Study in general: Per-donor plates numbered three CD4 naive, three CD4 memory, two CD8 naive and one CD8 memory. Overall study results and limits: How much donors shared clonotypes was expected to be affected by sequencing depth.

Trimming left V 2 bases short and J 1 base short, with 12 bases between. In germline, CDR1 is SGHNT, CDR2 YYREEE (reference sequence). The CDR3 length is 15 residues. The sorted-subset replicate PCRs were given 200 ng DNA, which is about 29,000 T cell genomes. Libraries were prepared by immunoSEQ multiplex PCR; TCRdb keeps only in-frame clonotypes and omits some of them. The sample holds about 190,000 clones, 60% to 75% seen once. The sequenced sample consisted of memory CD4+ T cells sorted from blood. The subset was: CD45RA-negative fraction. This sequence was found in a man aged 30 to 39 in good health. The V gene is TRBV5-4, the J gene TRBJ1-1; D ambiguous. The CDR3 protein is CASSLQLDWNTEAFF. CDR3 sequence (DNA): TGTGCCAGCAGCTTACAATTGGACTGGAACACTGAAGCTTTCTTT.